Below, 13 T cell receptor beta chains from the same sample are listed, as sequenced in a study of blood T cell repertoires in COVID-19. The data were produced by immunoSEQ multiplex PCR, yet TCRdb's version contains in-frame clones alone and is incomplete. The sample holds over 85,000 clones, around 87% seen once. Sequences were obtained from peripheral blood. All receptors come from a woman of 80 years or more with acute or convalescent COVID-19.

The chain joins TRBV6-6 to TRBJ1-1; no reliable D call. In germline, CDR1 is MNHNY, CDR2 SVGAGI (reference sequence). The CDR3 runs to 12 residues. Deletions cut 5 bases from V and 1 base from J, with 5 bases between. CDR3: CASSEGNTEAFF. Written as DNA, the CDR3 is TGTGCCAGCAGTGAGGGGAACACTGAAGCTTTCTTT.

The chain has TRBV28 and TRBJ2-3; 8 positions agree with TRBD1. The CDR3 is 15 amino acids. Germline V gives CDR1 MDHEN, CDR2 SYDVKM. V was clipped by 4 bases and J by 3 bases; unmatched bases: 6. This CDR3 is CASSSQGAITDTQYF. CDR3 sequence (DNA): TGTGCCAGCAGTTCTCAGGGGGCAATAACAGATACGCAGTATTTT.

The chain uses TRBV5-1 and TRBJ2-5, with D maybe TRBD2 (5 bases). Between the trimmed V and J ends, which lost 0 bases and 4 bases, there was a span of 13 bases. The germline V gene encodes CDR1 SGHRS and CDR2 YFSETQ. The CDR3 is 15 amino acids. The CDR3 sequence is CASSLELAGRETQYF. The CDR3 DNA reads as TGCGCCAGCAGCTTGGAGCTAGCAGGTCGAGAGACCCAGTACTTC.

The chain couples TRBV6-2 or TRBV6-3 to TRBJ1-5; 8 bases are shared with TRBD1. Germline V gene data show CDR1 as MNHEY and CDR2 as SVGEGT. The CDR3 contains 17 residues. The V segment lost 6 bases and the J segment 1 base; nucleotides outside the gene matches: 11. Written as DNA, the CDR3 is TGTGCCAGCAGCCCTGACAGGGGCCACCAAAGCAATCAGCCCCAGCATTTT. Translated: CASSPDRGHQSNQPQHF.

The chain is built from TRBV6-2 or TRBV6-3 and TRBJ1-2, with 7 nucleotides matching TRBD1. The V gene's germline CDR1 is MNHEY and CDR2 SVGEGT. Trimming cost V 5 bases and J 12 bases; bases outside gene matches: 18. CDR3 size: 15 residues. The CDR3: CASSPHHSTGQDNTF. DNA of the CDR3: TGTGCCAGCAGTCCCCATCATTCTACCGGACAGGATAACACCTTC.

The V gene is TRBV5-6, the J gene TRBJ1-5; TRBD1 matches at 10 bases. Losses at the gene ends were 1 base for V and 6 bases for J; bases not matched to a gene: 4. The CDR3 sequence is 15 residues long. Germline V lookup: CDR1 SGHDT, CDR2 YYEEEE. The CDR3 coding sequence is TGTGCCAGCAGCTTGAGGACAGGGGGAGTTCAGCCCCAGCATTTT. Amino acids: CASSLRTGGVQPQHF.

The chain links TRBV7-2 to TRBJ2-5; 9 bases map to TRBD2. This CDR3 comprises 14 residues. The junction had 8 bases not matched to a gene; V was cut back by 5 bases and J by 7 bases. Germline V gene data show CDR1 as SGHTA and CDR2 as FQGNSA. CDR3 in DNA: TGTGCCAGCAGCCCGGGTAGTAGCGGGGGGACCCAGTACTTC. Translation: CASSPGSSGGTQYF.

This chain links TRBV20-1 with TRBJ2-7, with 8 bases fitting TRBD1. Per germline, CDR1 DFQATT and CDR2 SNEGSKA (reference sequence). The CDR3 length is 14 residues. The ends lost 3 bases at V and 4 bases at J; junction bases unmatched: 8. For the CDR3, the DNA is TGCAGTGCTAGTCACGACAGGGGCGTGTACGAGCAGTACTTC. The encoded protein is CSASHDRGVYEQYF.

This CDR3 is CASSPLEVQRGNEQFF. The CDR3 coding sequence is TGTGCCAGCTCACCGCTAGAGGTCCAGCGGGGCAATGAGCAGTTCTTC. The V and J genes are TRBV18 and TRBJ2-1; the match to TRBD2 covers 7 bases. The germline CDR1 and CDR2 sequences are KGHSH and LQKENI. CDR3 length: 16 amino acids. V shed 3 bases, J shed 6 bases, and the junction held 11 bases outside the gene matches.

The chain couples TRBV6-2 or TRBV6-3 to TRBJ1-2, with D tentatively TRBD1 (5 bases). The CDR3 totals 15 residues. V was cut by 6 bases and J by 3 bases, with 17 bases left in between. The germline CDR1 and CDR2 sequences are MNHEY and SVGEGT. CDR3: CASSSALRDYYGYTF. The CDR3 DNA sequence: TGTGCCAGCAGCTCTGCGTTGAGGGACTACTATGGCTACACCTTC.

The rearrangement joins TRBV3-1 (or the pseudogene TRBV3-2) to TRBJ1-1; no clear D. V lost 4 bases and J 1 base, leaving 7 bases between the germline ends. The germline V gene has CDR1 LGHDT and CDR2 YNNKEL (reference sequence). The CDR3 is 13 residues long. In DNA, the CDR3 is TGTGCCAGCAGCCGGAGGACGAACACTGAAGCTTTCTTT. Its translation is CASSRRTNTEAFF.

The V and J genes are TRBV7-2 and TRBJ2-7, with D hard to call. The CDR3 extends over 11 amino acids. Germline CDR1 is SGHTA and CDR2 is FQGNSA. V was pared by 3 bases and J by 7 bases, with 7 bases between. DNA of the CDR3: TGTGCCAGCAGCTTCGGGTGGGAGCAGTACTTC. Translating gives CASSFGWEQYF.

This clone was seen more than once but under ten times. The genes are TRBV15 and TRBJ2-3; possible D gene TRBD1, 5 bases. Trimming shortened V by 2 bases and J by 4 bases, and 10 bases separated the two germline ends. The CDR3 is 14 amino acids. Per germline, CDR1 LNHNV and CDR2 YYDKDF (reference sequence). The CDR3: CATSRPTESDTQYF. The DNA of the CDR3 is TGTGCCACCAGCAGACCGACAGAGTCAGATACGCAGTATTTT. Combining the CDR3 with reference TRBV15 and TRBJ2-3 gives the whole variable domain DAMVIQNPRYQVTQFGKPVTLSCSQTLNHNVMYWYQQKSSQAPKLLFHYYDKDFNNEADTPDNFQSRRPNTSFCFLDIRSPGLGDTAMYLCATSRPTESDTQYFGPGTRLTVL.